The rows below give T cell receptor beta chains drawn from one sample of a study of metastatic and nonmetastatic thyroid tumors. TCRdb re-called clones from the PCR reads using MiXCR. The data hold 50,000 to 70,000 clones, with 4% to 4.5% observed a single time. Sequencing input: blood. These receptors originate from a female donor with papillary thyroid cancer or a benign thyroid nodule (not recorded which). Some clones in this sample may be carry-over from other donors' samples. The CDR3 runs from the conserved cysteine through the conserved F or W. Each record gives: D gene, V gene, J gene, clone size, CDR3 DNA, CDR3 protein. The D gene is left open where the match is weak. Only part of the rows carry a size: once, few, many, or a class if the clone is expanded.

d_gene: TRBD1
v_gene: TRBV5-1
j_gene: TRBJ1-2
abundance: few
CDR3nt: TGCGCCAGCAGCCCCCCGGAGGGACAGGGAGGCGGCTACACCTTC
CDR3aa: CASSPPEGQGGGYTF

d_gene: TRBD2
v_gene: TRBV6-1
j_gene: TRBJ2-1
abundance: many
CDR3nt: TGTGCCAGCACCTTGATAGCGGGAGTGGGGGCTGAGCAGTTCTTC
CDR3aa: CASTLIAGVGAEQFF

d_gene: .
v_gene: TRBV10-2
j_gene: TRBJ2-5
abundance: many
CDR3nt: TGCGCCAGCAGTGCTACTAAAGGGTACCAAGAGACCCAGTACTTC
CDR3aa: CASSATKGYQETQYF

d_gene: .
v_gene: TRBV7-9
j_gene: TRBJ2-2
abundance: few
CDR3nt: TGTGCCAGCAGCATATCCAGGGGGGAGCTGTTTTTT
CDR3aa: CASSISRGELFF

d_gene: TRBD1
v_gene: TRBV20-1
j_gene: TRBJ2-7
abundance: many
CDR3nt: TGCAGTGCACCTCAGGGGGCCCGCTACGAGCAGTACTTC
CDR3aa: CSAPQGARYEQYF

d_gene: .
v_gene: TRBV30
j_gene: TRBJ2-5
abundance: many
CDR3nt: TGTGCCTGGAGTGTACGCAGTAGCGGAAGAGACGGGGAGACCCAGTACTTC
CDR3aa: CAWSVRSSGRDGETQYF

d_gene: TRBD1
v_gene: TRBV6-1
j_gene: TRBJ1-2
abundance: many
CDR3nt: TGTGCCAGCAGTTACGGACAGGGTACTAACTATGGCTACACCTTC
CDR3aa: CASSYGQGTNYGYTF

d_gene: .
v_gene: TRBV2
j_gene: TRBJ2-4
abundance: many
CDR3nt: TGTGCCACCGAGGAGCCGATGGCCAAAAACATTCAGTACTTC
CDR3aa: CATEEPMAKNIQYF

d_gene: .
v_gene: TRBV6-1
j_gene: TRBJ1-5
abundance: few
CDR3nt: TGTGCCAGCAGTACGCCGGGAAACAATAAGCCCCAGCATTTT
CDR3aa: CASSTPGNNKPQHF

d_gene: TRBD1
v_gene: TRBV12-3/TRBV12-4
j_gene: TRBJ1-2
abundance: medium-sized
CDR3nt: TGTGCCAGCAGTTTACTGGGACAGATCTTC
CDR3aa: CASSLLGQIF

d_gene: TRBD2
v_gene: TRBV3-1
j_gene: TRBJ2-2
abundance: many
CDR3nt: TGTGCCAGCGGGCGGGAGCCCAACCTCGGGGAGCTGTTTTTT
CDR3aa: CASGREPNLGELFF

d_gene: TRBD2
v_gene: TRBV20-1
j_gene: TRBJ2-1
abundance: many
CDR3nt: TGCAGTGCCGTAACTAGCGGGAGGGGTAATGAGCAGTTCTTC
CDR3aa: CSAVTSGRGNEQFF

d_gene: .
v_gene: TRBV30
j_gene: TRBJ1-2
abundance: few
CDR3nt: TGTGCCTGCCCGTGGGGTGGATATGGCTACACCTTC
CDR3aa: CACPWGGYGYTF

d_gene: .
v_gene: TRBV19
j_gene: TRBJ2-2
abundance: .
CDR3nt: TGTGCCAGTCGCCGGCATAGAGGGGGGGCGAGCACCGGGGAGCTGTTTTTT
CDR3aa: CASRRHRGGASTGELFF

d_gene: TRBD1
v_gene: TRBV24-1
j_gene: TRBJ2-5
abundance: .
CDR3nt: TGTGCCACCAGTGATCCGGGACAGGGGGGGACCCAGTACTTC
CDR3aa: CATSDPGQGGTQYF

d_gene: TRBD2
v_gene: TRBV18
j_gene: TRBJ2-1
abundance: many
CDR3nt: TGTGCCAGCTCACCAGCGGGAGGATTTGGTGAGCAGTTCTTC
CDR3aa: CASSPAGGFGEQFF

d_gene: .
v_gene: TRBV19
j_gene: TRBJ2-1
abundance: few
CDR3nt: TGTGCCAGTAGTCGGGGGTATGGGATGTTCTTC
CDR3aa: CASSRGYGMFF

d_gene: TRBD1
v_gene: TRBV5-6
j_gene: TRBJ1-2
abundance: many
CDR3nt: TGTGCCAGCACCCTGACAGGGAAGACCTATGGCTACACCTTC
CDR3aa: CASTLTGKTYGYTF

d_gene: .
v_gene: TRBV6-1
j_gene: TRBJ2-2
abundance: .
CDR3nt: TGTGCCAGCAGTGAAGTGGGGTATAACACCGGGGAGCTGTTTTTT
CDR3aa: CASSEVGYNTGELFF

d_gene: .
v_gene: TRBV18
j_gene: TRBJ2-7
abundance: many
CDR3nt: TGTGCCAGCTCAACGACGGAGGAGCAGTACTTC
CDR3aa: CASSTTEEQYF

d_gene: .
v_gene: TRBV30
j_gene: TRBJ1-2
abundance: .
CDR3nt: TGTGCCTGGAACTGGGACCGGGCCTATGGCTACACCTTC
CDR3aa: CAWNWDRAYGYTF

d_gene: .
v_gene: TRBV7-2
j_gene: TRBJ1-2
abundance: many
CDR3nt: TGTGCCAGCAGCGTAGACAGTAACTATGGCTACACCTTC
CDR3aa: CASSVDSNYGYTF

d_gene: .
v_gene: TRBV28
j_gene: TRBJ2-1
abundance: few
CDR3nt: TGTGCCAGCAGTGACCAGACCTTGACTAGTTACAATGAGCAGTTCTTC
CDR3aa: CASSDQTLTSYNEQFF

d_gene: TRBD1
v_gene: TRBV5-1
j_gene: TRBJ2-1
abundance: .
CDR3nt: TGCGCCAGCAGCTTTTGCGGTAGCACAGGGGTCGATGAGCAGTTCTTC
CDR3aa: CASSFCGSTGVDEQFF

d_gene: TRBD1
v_gene: TRBV19
j_gene: TRBJ1-3
abundance: many
CDR3nt: TGTGCCAGTAGTCCGGGACAGGCCTCTGGAAACGCCATATATTTT
CDR3aa: CASSPGQASGNAIYF

d_gene: TRBD1
v_gene: TRBV28
j_gene: TRBJ1-5
abundance: few
CDR3nt: TGTGCCAGCAGTGGGACAGTTAGAAGCAATCAGCCCCAGCATTTT
CDR3aa: CASSGTVRSNQPQHF

d_gene: .
v_gene: TRBV6-1
j_gene: TRBJ1-2
abundance: many
CDR3nt: TGTGCCAGCAGTTTAGAGCAGAGCAATGGCTACACCTTC
CDR3aa: CASSLEQSNGYTF

d_gene: .
v_gene: TRBV28
j_gene: TRBJ1-2
abundance: .
CDR3nt: .
CDR3aa: CANSFEPRDSYYCYTF

d_gene: .
v_gene: TRBV10-3
j_gene: TRBJ2-1
abundance: few
CDR3nt: TGTGCCATACAATTCGGCGGCAATGCTGAGCAGTTCTTC
CDR3aa: CAIQFGGNAEQFF

d_gene: .
v_gene: TRBV5-4
j_gene: TRBJ2-2
abundance: few
CDR3nt: TGTGCCAACAGCCTTGGTGGGACTGCCAGTTCCCGGGAGCTGTTTTTT
CDR3aa: CANSLGGTASSRELFF

d_gene: .
v_gene: TRBV7-9
j_gene: TRBJ1-1
abundance: .
CDR3nt: TGTGCCAGCAGCTTAGGTCGAATGAGGGGGGGCGCTGGGGCAACTGAAGCTTTCTTT
CDR3aa: CASSLGRMRGGAGATEAFF

d_gene: TRBD1
v_gene: TRBV6-4
j_gene: TRBJ1-2
abundance: few
CDR3nt: TGTGCCAGCAGTGACTCGGACAGGGGGTATGGCTACACCTTC
CDR3aa: CASSDSDRGYGYTF

d_gene: TRBD2
v_gene: TRBV6-4
j_gene: TRBJ2-3
abundance: .
CDR3nt: TGTGCCAGCAGTGAAGGACTAGCGGGAGATACGCAGTATTTT
CDR3aa: CASSEGLAGDTQYF

d_gene: .
v_gene: TRBV6-1
j_gene: TRBJ2-7
abundance: .
CDR3nt: TGTGCCAGCAGCACATACTCAGGGAACGAGCAGTACTTC
CDR3aa: CASSTYSGNEQYF

d_gene: TRBD2
v_gene: TRBV27
j_gene: TRBJ2-1
abundance: many
CDR3nt: TGTGCCAGCACTCCCGGGGGGGGCTACAATGAGCAGTTCTTC
CDR3aa: CASTPGGGYNEQFF

d_gene: .
v_gene: TRBV28
j_gene: TRBJ1-1
abundance: few
CDR3nt: TGTGCCAGCAGTTACGAACGGGACGCTGAAGCTTTCTTT
CDR3aa: CASSYERDAEAFF

d_gene: .
v_gene: TRBV7-8
j_gene: TRBJ2-1
abundance: many
CDR3nt: TGTGCCAGCAGCCCCCTAGAGCGAGACAATGAGCAGTTCTTC
CDR3aa: CASSPLERDNEQFF

d_gene: .
v_gene: TRBV6-1
j_gene: TRBJ1-2
abundance: many
CDR3nt: TGTGCCAGCACCATACAAGGAAGTGATGGCTACACCTTC
CDR3aa: CASTIQGSDGYTF

d_gene: .
v_gene: TRBV5-8
j_gene: TRBJ2-1
abundance: few
CDR3nt: TGTGCCAGCAGCCAATCTAGCGCAGGGTCCTACAATGAGCAGTTCTTC
CDR3aa: CASSQSSAGSYNEQFF

d_gene: .
v_gene: TRBV12-3/TRBV12-4
j_gene: TRBJ2-7
abundance: many
CDR3nt: TGTGCCAGCAGTTTAGCGGGAGTCTCCTACGAGCAGTACTTC
CDR3aa: CASSLAGVSYEQYF

d_gene: .
v_gene: TRBV2
j_gene: TRBJ2-5
abundance: many
CDR3nt: TGTGCCAGCTCGAGGGAGCGGAGGCAAGAGACCCAGTACTTC
CDR3aa: CASSRERRQETQYF

d_gene: .
v_gene: TRBV7-9
j_gene: TRBJ1-2
abundance: many
CDR3nt: TGTGCCAGCACCCTCCGGAGCCTCGAGGACTATGGCTACACCTTC
CDR3aa: CASTLRSLEDYGYTF

d_gene: .
v_gene: TRBV18
j_gene: TRBJ2-1
abundance: few
CDR3nt: TGTGCCAGCTCACGACAGGTGGGAATCAGCTCCTACAATGAGCAGTTCTTC
CDR3aa: CASSRQVGISSYNEQFF

d_gene: TRBD2
v_gene: TRBV18
j_gene: TRBJ2-3
abundance: .
CDR3nt: TGTACCAGCTCACCGAGGACTAGCGGGAGCGCATATACGCAGTATTTT
CDR3aa: CTSSPRTSGSAYTQYF

d_gene: .
v_gene: TRBV20-1
j_gene: TRBJ2-2
abundance: many
CDR3nt: TGCAGTGCTAGAGATCAGGCAGGGGCGAACACCGGGGAGCTGTTTTTT
CDR3aa: CSARDQAGANTGELFF

d_gene: .
v_gene: TRBV18
j_gene: TRBJ1-1
abundance: .
CDR3nt: TGTGCCAGCTCAACCGTGACAGCTAACACTGAAGCTTTCTTT
CDR3aa: CASSTVTANTEAFF

d_gene: TRBD1
v_gene: TRBV20-1
j_gene: TRBJ2-3
abundance: many
CDR3nt: TGCAGTGCTAGATCACCGGGACAGCGCACAGATACGCAGTATTTT
CDR3aa: CSARSPGQRTDTQYF

d_gene: .
v_gene: TRBV5-6
j_gene: TRBJ1-1
abundance: few
CDR3nt: TGTGCCAGCAGCCTCAGACCAGTAGCGAACACTGAAGCTTTCTTT
CDR3aa: CASSLRPVANTEAFF

d_gene: .
v_gene: TRBV29-1
j_gene: TRBJ1-2
abundance: many
CDR3nt: TGCAGCGCCGGGGACATCGATGGCTACACCTTC
CDR3aa: CSAGDIDGYTF